This T cell receptor beta chain was recovered during a study of response to subunit inactivated influenza vaccine. TCRdb redid the calling of the RT-PCR reads with MiXCR, one entry per CDR3 protein. The sample lists roughly 700,000 distinct CDR3 sequences; roughly 14% were seen once. Study results and limitations: T cells newly recruited by each seasonal influenza vaccination are few, the authors suggested.

V shed 6 bases and J 5 bases; nucleotides not matched to a gene: 6. The CDR3 totals 13 residues. Germline values: CDR1 DFQATT, CDR2 SNEGSKA (reference sequence). Regarding this clonotype: The antigen is not known.

This TCR was recovered from a man aged 50-59 years who received an inactivated influenza vaccine. The rearrangement joins TRBV20-1 to TRBJ1-5; TRBD1 agrees at 8 bases. The material sequenced was PBMCs from blood, taken approximately 15 days before vaccination. The DNA of the CDR3 is TGCAGTGCCGCTACAGGGGGAGATCAGCCCCAGCATTTT. It specifies CSAATGGDQPQHF.